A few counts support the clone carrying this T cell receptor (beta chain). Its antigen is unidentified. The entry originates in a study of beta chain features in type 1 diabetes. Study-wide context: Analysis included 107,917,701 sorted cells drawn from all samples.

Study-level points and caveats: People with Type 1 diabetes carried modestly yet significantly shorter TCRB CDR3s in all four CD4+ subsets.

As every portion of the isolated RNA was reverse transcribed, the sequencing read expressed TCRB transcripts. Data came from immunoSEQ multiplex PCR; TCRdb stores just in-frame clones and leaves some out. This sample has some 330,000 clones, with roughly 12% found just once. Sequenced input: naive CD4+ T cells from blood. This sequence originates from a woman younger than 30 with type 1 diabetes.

The CDR3 here is CASRGASGRYEQYF. DNA for the CDR3: TGTGCCAGCCGTGGGGCTAGCGGGAGATACGAGCAGTACTTC. The chain is built from TRBV28 and TRBJ2-7, with TRBD2 identical over 10 bases. Germline V lookup: CDR1 MDHEN, CDR2 SYDVKM. V shed 8 bases and J 4 bases; nucleotides not matched to a gene: 8. This CDR3 spans 14 amino acids.